These T cell receptor beta chains were read from a single sample in a study of cytomegalovirus exposure and HLA in healthy donors. Data came from immunoSEQ multiplex PCR; TCRdb stores just in-frame clones and leaves some out. This table has roughly 80,000 clones, roughly 81% appearing once. What was sequenced was PBMCs. The receptor set was obtained from a woman aged 25-40 years in good health and CMV-seronegative. Both conserved end residues are trimmed from each CDR3.

cdr3_aa	v_call
ASSQQPSLDNEQF	TRBV5-1
ASSEARGTWLEKLF	TRBV2
ASSEDVQDYQPQH	TRBV2
ASSTRLSNQPQH	TRBV9
ASSFGGDVNEQF	TRBV28
ASSVNEGLWYDEQF	TRBV9
AWSARETQY	TRBV30
ASSARTGGGYT	TRBV6-4
SVLQNSGNTIY	TRBV29-1
AWSVRVWGRFQETQY	TRBV30
ASSLRDSQETQY	TRBV28
ASSFYGGWADSSGNTIY	TRBV28
ASSSPSSGRDYNEQF	TRBV28
ASSFPRTGGTEAF	TRBV5-4
AITGTGPTYEQY	TRBV28
ASSLVRAGVDYEQY	TRBV7-9
ASSLDPRDTEAF	TRBV7-6
ASSLGREFAGELF	TRBV5-1
ASTPRGFAEAF	TRBV11-1
ASSQESGRGYNEQF	TRBV4-3
ASSPTTGVWTGNEQF	TRBV9
ASTPGAGGEQY	TRBV7-2
ASSESGGYEQY	TRBV9
ASSSPTGFYGYT	TRBV7-2
ASSLDTGQGYTEAF	TRBV11-1
ASSSGTGGNQPQH	TRBV5-1
ASSLDGTVSYEQY	TRBV7-2
ASSQVGLGQETQY	TRBV4-3
ASTPSPGQSMNTEAF	TRBV19
ASTTDRGLGELF	TRBV19
ASSPMAGGVGEQY	TRBV28
ASSPDKFENYGYT	TRBV5-1
ASSSPGLAGAEGAYEQY	TRBV7-6
ASSIEQGAYEQY	TRBV7-7
ASIAGTGDFSYNEQF	TRBV5-5
ASSQTGGDSPLH	TRBV4-2
ASSYSGYNEQF	TRBV27
ASKTGGSGSPLH	TRBV2
ASSREPEETQY	TRBV6-1
ASVGLAGGPGYNEQF	TRBV21-1
ASSLGGFGDQETQY	TRBV7-9
ASRLQGVDEQY	TRBV27
SVEDLGVSYNEQF	TRBV29-1
ASSVAGGDYNEQF	TRBV9
ASNPTRGSSGANVLT	TRBV2